Presented here are 8 T cell receptor beta chains from one specimen sequenced in a study of identical twins. TCRdb recomputed calls from the 5' RACE reads with MiXCR, one row per CDR3 protein. The sample holds around 1.7 million distinct CDR3 sequences, 32% seen once. Sequences were obtained from cord blood. The receptors come from a newborn girl in good health.

Many counts were recorded for this clonotype. The chain couples TRBV7-8 to TRBJ2-3; D perhaps matches TRBD2 (5 bases). Deletions cut 8 bases from V and 5 bases from J, with 11 bases between. The V gene's germline CDR1 is SGHVS and CDR2 FQNEAQ. The CDR3 contains 12 residues. CDR3 DNA sequence: TGTGCCAGCGGGAGTCCCCTAGATACGCAGTATTTT. Translation gives CASGSPLDTQYF. Full variable domain (outside the CDR3, taken from reference TRBV7-8 and TRBJ2-3): GAGVSQSPRYKVAKRGQDVALRCDPISGHVSLFWYQQALGQGPEFLTYFQNEAQLDKSGLPSDRFFAERPEGSVSTLKIQRTQQEDSAVYLCASGSPLDTQYFGPGTRLTVL.

The rearrangement uses TRBV13 and TRBJ2-7; no definite D call. V was trimmed by 1 base and J by 7 bases, leaving 26 bases between them. Germline CDR1 is PRHDT and CDR2 is FYEKMQ (reference sequence). The CDR3 covers 18 residues. DNA of the CDR3: TGTGCCAGCAGCTTAGCCCTAATGTGGGTAGCCGCCGACCAGGAGCAGTACTTC. Its protein product is CASSLALMWVAADQEQYF.

The chain carries TRBV27 and TRBJ2-7; D call uncertain. In germline, CDR1 is MNHEY, CDR2 SMNVEV (reference sequence). This CDR3 spans 13 amino acids. V was trimmed by 4 bases and J by 3 bases, leaving 10 bases between them. CDR3 nucleotide sequence: TGTGCCAGCAGTTGGGCGGATAGCTACGAGCAGTACTTC. It encodes CASSWADSYEQYF.

The V call is TRBV24-1, the J call TRBJ1-4; a possible D gene is TRBD1 (5 bases). Deletions cut 4 bases from V and 0 bases from J, with 11 bases between. The CDR3 sequence is 16 residues long. Germline values: CDR1 KGHDR, CDR2 SFDVKD. The CDR3 DNA sequence: TGTGCCACCAGTGACCGCGACAGAGCAACTAATGAAAAACTGTTTTTT. It is translated as CATSDRDRATNEKLFF.

This chain uses TRBV27 with TRBJ2-2, with D uncertain. The length of the CDR3 is 13 residues. Trimming pared 10 bases from V and 0 bases from J, leaving 9 bases between. In germline, CDR1 is MNHEY, CDR2 SMNVEV (reference sequence). The CDR3 spells CATVGTNTGELFF. In nucleotides, the CDR3 is TGTGCCACCGTAGGGACGAACACCGGGGAGCTGTTTTTT.

V is TRBV2 and J is TRBJ1-3; D unresolved. Trimming stripped 6 bases from V and 4 bases from J, with 19 bases between. The germline gives CDR1 SNHLY, CDR2 FYNNEI. The CDR3 loop spans 16 amino acids. CDR3 residues: CASRGSGPDVGNTIYF. In DNA, the CDR3 is TGTGCCAGCAGGGGTTCGGGCCCCGACGTCGGAAACACCATATATTTT.

This chain connects TRBV7-2 to TRBJ2-5; 13 bases align to TRBD2. CDR1 is SGHTA and CDR2 is FQGNSA in the germline V gene. The V segment lost 7 bases and the J segment 4 bases; nucleotides outside the gene matches: 6. The CDR3 contains 15 residues. The CDR3 here is CASKLAGGLRETQYF. DNA of the CDR3: TGTGCCAGCAAACTAGCGGGGGGGCTAAGAGAGACCCAGTACTTC.

The chain combines TRBV2 with TRBJ1-1, with a weak D call TRBD1 (5 bases). V was pared by 4 bases and J by 1 base, with 7 bases between. Germline V gives CDR1 SNHLY, CDR2 FYNNEI. The CDR3 spans 13 residues. The CDR3 loop is CASSATENTEAFF. CDR3 coding DNA: TGTGCCAGCAGTGCGACAGAGAACACTGAAGCTTTCTTT.